The entry that follows covers one TCR beta chain sequence. The data originate from a study of blood T cell repertoires in COVID-19. Produced via immunoSEQ multiplex PCR; TCRdb's table is partial and in-frame only. The repertoire holds about 410,000 clones, around 89% seen once, with under 2% in the top ten. V lost 3 bases and J lost 8, with 10 bases in between. The CDR3 covers 13 residues. Material for sequencing was peripheral blood. This sequence originates from a woman between 40 and 55 years old with COVID-19, enrolled during active disease. This chain links TRBV12-3 or TRBV12-4 with TRBJ1-4; D is uncertain. The CDR3 DNA reads as TGTGCCAGCAGTTTCTCGGGGAAGGAAAAACTGTTTTTT. Translated: CASSFSGKEKLFF.